The TCR beta chain under discussion was sequenced for a study of T cells after yellow fever vaccination. Study-wide points: Although the secondary response was weaker, it peaked faster, at day 5 versus 15. After the booster, approximately 96% of CD4 and just over 85% of CD8 primary-response clones were re-detected. FACS-sorted repertoires might harbor abundant contaminating clonotypes from the bulk population.

Template switching by 5'RACE produced TCR cDNA, adding a universal primer site and UMIs. TCRdb ran MiXCR on the 5' RACE reads and lists one entry per CDR3 protein. This table has approximately 450,000 distinct CDR3 sequences, approximately 18% appearing once. Remarks on this clonotype: Its specificity is unknown.

The CDR3 contains 17 residues. Trimming pared 0 bases from V and 2 bases from J, leaving 14 bases between. Looked up from germline, CDR1 is LGHDT and CDR2 is YNNKEL (reference sequence). This TCR derives from a man in his late teens or twenties who received the YFV17D yellow fever vaccine. The sequences come from PBMCs, collected before the yellow fever booster vaccination. The chain recombines TRBV3-1 with TRBJ1-3; D possibly corresponds to TRBD1 (6 bases). CDR3 nucleotide sequence: TGTGCCAGCAGCCAAGATCTCGGCAGGGGTGCTGGAAACACCATATATTTT. It is translated as CASSQDLGRGAGNTIYF.